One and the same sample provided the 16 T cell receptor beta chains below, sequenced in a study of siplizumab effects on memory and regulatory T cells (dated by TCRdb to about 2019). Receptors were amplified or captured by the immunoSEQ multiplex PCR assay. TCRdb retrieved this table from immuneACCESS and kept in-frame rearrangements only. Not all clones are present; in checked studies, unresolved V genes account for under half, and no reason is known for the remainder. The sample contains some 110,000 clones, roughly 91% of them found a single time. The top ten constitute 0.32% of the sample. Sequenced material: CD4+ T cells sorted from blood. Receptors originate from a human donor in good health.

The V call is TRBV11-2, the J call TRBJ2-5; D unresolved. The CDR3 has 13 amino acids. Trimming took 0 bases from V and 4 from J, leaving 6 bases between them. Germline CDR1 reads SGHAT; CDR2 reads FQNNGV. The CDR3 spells CASSLDWGETQYF. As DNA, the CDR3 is TGTGCCAGCAGCTTAGATTGGGGAGAGACCCAGTACTTC.

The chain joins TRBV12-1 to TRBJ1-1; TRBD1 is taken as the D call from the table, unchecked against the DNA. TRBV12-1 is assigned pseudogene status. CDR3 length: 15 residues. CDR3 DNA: TGTGCCAGCAGCAAGACGACAGGATTGAACACTGAAGCTTTCTTT. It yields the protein CASSKTTGLNTEAFF.

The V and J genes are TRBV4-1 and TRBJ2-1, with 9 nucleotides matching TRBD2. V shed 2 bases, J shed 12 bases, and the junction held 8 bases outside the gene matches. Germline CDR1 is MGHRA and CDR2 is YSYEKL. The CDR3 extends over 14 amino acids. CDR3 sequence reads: CASSQIAGARRQFF. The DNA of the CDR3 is TGCGCCAGCAGCCAAATAGCGGGGGCCCGCCGGCAGTTCTTC.

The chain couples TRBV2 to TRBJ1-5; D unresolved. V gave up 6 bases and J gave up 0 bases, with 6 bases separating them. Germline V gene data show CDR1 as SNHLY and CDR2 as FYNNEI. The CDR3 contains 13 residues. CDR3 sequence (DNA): TGTGCCAGCAGCGGCGATAGCAATCAGCCCCAGCATTTT. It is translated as CASSGDSNQPQHF.

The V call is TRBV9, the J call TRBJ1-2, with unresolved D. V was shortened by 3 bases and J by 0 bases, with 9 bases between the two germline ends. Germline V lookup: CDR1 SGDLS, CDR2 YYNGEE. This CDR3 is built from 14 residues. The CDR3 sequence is CASSGPRANYGYTF. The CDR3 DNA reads TGTGCCAGCAGCGGACCAAGGGCTAACTATGGCTACACCTTC.

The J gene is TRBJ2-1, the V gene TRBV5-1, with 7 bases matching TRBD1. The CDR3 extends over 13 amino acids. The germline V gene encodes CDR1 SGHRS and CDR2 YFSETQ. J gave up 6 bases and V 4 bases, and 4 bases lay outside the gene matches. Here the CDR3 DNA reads TGCGCCAGCAGCGCGACAGGGTCCAATGAGCAGTTCTTC. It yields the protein CASSATGSNEQFF.

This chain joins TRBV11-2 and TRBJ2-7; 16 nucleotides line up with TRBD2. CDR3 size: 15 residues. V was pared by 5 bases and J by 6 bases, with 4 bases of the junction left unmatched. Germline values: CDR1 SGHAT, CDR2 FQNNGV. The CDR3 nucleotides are TGTGCCAGCAGCCTGGGACTAGCGGGAGGGACCGAGCAGTACTTC. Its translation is CASSLGLAGGTEQYF.

CDR3 DNA sequence: TGTGCCAGCAGCCACCAACTAGCGTCGCAGTTCTTC. This encodes CASSHQLASQFF. This sequence joins TRBV14 and TRBJ2-1; TRBD2 aligns across 7 bases. This CDR3 has 12 amino acids. Per germline, CDR1 SGHDN and CDR2 FVKESK. With 3 bases clipped from V and 12 bases from J, the junction kept 5 bases outside the gene matches. Combining the CDR3 with reference TRBV14 and TRBJ2-1 gives the whole variable domain EAGVTQFPSHSVIEKGQTVTLRCDPISGHDNLYWYRRVMGKEIKFLLHFVKESKQDESGMPNNRFLAERTGGTYSTLKVQPAELEDSGVYFCASSHQLASQFFGPGTRLTVL.

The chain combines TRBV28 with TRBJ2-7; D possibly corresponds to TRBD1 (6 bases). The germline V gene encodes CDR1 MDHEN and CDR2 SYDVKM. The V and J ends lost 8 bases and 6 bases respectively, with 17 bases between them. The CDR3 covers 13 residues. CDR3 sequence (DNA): TGTGCCAGCCGTATGGGGGCCCCGGGCGAGCAGTACTTC. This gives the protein CASRMGAPGEQYF.

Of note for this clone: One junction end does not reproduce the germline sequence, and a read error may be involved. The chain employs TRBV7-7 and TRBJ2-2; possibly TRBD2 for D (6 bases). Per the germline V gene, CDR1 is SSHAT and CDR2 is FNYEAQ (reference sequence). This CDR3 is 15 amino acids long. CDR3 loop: CASSFTTGGTGELFF. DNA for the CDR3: TGTGCTAGCAGCTTCACTACTGGGGGGACCGGGGAGCTGTTTTTT.

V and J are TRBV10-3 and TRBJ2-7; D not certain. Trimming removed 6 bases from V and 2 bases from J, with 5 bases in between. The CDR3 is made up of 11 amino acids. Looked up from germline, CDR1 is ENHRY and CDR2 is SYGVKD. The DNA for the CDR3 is TGTGCCATCAGGGTCGCCTACGAGCAGTACTTC. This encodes CAIRVAYEQYF.

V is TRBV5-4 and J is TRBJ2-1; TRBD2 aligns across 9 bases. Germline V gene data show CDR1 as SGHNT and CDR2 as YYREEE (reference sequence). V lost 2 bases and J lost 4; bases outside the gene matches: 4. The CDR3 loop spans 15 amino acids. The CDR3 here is CASSFLLAGYNEQFF. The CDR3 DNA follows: TGTGCCAGCAGCTTTTTGCTAGCGGGATACAATGAGCAGTTCTTC.

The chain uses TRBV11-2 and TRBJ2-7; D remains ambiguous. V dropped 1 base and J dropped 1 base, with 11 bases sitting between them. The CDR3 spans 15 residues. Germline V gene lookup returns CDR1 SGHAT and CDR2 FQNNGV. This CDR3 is CASSLGRVLSYEQYF. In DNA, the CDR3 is TGTGCCAGCAGCTTAGGTCGGGTTTTATCCTACGAGCAGTACTTC.

For the CDR3, the DNA is TGCGCCAGCAGCTTGCCCACAGCAACTAATGAAAAACTGTTTTTT. Residues: CASSLPTATNEKLFF. The chain employs TRBV5-1 and TRBJ1-4; D is unresolved. The CDR3 covers 15 residues. CDR1 is SGHRS and CDR2 is YFSETQ in the germline V gene. V was trimmed by 1 base and J by 0 bases, leaving 7 bases between them.

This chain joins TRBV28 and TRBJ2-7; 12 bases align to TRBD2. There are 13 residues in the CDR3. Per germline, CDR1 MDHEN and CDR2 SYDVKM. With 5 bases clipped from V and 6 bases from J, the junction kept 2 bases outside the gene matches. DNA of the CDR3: TGTGCCAGCAGTCCTAGCGGGAGGGTCGAGCAGTACTTC. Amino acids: CASSPSGRVEQYF.

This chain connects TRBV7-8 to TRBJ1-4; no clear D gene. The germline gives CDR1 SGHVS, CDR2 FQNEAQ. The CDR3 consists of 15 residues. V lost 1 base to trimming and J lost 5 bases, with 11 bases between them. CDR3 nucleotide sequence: TGTGCCAGCAGCTTAGGAGGCAGGATCAATGAAAAACTGTTTTTT. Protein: CASSLGGRINEKLFF.